Given below is one T cell receptor beta chain in context. The data stem from a study of cytomegalovirus exposure and HLA in healthy donors. The PCR had 60 Vbeta and 13 Jbeta primers. TCRdb's copy holds only in-frame clones and misses some; the assay was immunoSEQ multiplex PCR. Among some 140,000 clones listed, roughly 77% were seen once. Germline CDR1 and CDR2: MDHEN and SYDVKM. The CDR3 has 14 amino acids. The V gene end was trimmed by 5 bases and the J gene end by 3 bases; junction bases not matched to a gene: 5. This TCR was recovered from a female donor in good health and CMV-seronegative. Material: PBMCs. The chain joins TRBV28 to TRBJ2-7; 9 bases align to TRBD1. CDR3 loop: CASSPRDRVYEQYF. The DNA of the CDR3 is TGTGCCAGCAGTCCTCGGGACAGGGTCTACGAGCAGTACTTC.